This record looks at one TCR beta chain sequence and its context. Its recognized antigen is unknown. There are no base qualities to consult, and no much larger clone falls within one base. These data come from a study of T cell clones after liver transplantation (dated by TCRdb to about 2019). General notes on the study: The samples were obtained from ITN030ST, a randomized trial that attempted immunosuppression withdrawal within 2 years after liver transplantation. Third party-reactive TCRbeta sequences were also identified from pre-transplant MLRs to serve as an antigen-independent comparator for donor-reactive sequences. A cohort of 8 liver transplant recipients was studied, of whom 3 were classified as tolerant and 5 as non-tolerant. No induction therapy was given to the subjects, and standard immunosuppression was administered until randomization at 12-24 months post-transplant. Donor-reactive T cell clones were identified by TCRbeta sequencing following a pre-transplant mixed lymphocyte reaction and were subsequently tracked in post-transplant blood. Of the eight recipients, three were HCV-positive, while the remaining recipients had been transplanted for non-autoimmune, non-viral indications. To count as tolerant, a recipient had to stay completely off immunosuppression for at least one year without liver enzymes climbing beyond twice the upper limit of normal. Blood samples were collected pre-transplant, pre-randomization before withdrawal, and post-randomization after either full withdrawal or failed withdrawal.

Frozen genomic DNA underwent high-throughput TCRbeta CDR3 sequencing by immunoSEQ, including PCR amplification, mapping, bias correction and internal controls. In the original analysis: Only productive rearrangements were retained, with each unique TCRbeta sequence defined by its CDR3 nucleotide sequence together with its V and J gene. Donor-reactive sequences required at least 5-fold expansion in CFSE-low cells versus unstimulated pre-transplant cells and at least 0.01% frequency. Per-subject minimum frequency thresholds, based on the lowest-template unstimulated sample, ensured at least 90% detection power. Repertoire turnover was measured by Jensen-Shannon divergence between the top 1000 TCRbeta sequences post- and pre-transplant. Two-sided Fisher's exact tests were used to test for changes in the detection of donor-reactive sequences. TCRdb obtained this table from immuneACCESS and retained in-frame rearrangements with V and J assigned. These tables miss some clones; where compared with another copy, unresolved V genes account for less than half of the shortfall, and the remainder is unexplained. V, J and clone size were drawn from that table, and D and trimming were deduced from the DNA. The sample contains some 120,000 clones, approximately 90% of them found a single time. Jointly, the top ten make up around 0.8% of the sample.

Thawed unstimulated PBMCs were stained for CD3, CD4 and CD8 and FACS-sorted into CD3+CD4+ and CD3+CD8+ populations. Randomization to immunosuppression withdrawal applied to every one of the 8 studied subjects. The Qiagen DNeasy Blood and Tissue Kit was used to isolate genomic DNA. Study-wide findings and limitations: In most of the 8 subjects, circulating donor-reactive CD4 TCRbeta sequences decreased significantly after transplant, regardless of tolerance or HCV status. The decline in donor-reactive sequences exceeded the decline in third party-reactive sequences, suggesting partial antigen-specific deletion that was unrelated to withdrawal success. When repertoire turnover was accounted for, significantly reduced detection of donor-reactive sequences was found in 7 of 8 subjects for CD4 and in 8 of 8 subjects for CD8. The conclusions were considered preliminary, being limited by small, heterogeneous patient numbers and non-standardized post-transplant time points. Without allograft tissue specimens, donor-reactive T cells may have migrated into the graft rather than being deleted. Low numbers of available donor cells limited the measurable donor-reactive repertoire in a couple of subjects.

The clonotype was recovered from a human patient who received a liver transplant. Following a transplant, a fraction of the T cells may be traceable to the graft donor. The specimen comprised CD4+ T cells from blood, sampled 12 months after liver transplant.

The DNA sequence is TGTGCCAGCAGTAGGGGACTCCTCTACGAGCAGTACTTC. The encoded protein is CASSRGLLYEQYF. The rearranged chain carries TRBV6-6 and TRBJ2-7; TRBD2 is a possible D gene, resting on 6 matching bases. Including the terminal cysteine and phenylalanine, the CDR3 comprises 13 residues. Solely the CDR3 DNA is kept, with 39 bases framed from the first base. V and J lose 5 bases and 3 bases, and a span of 11 bases separates them. CDR1 and CDR2 are drawn from the germline V gene (reference sequence): MNHNY, SVGAGI.